The 10 T cell receptor beta chains reported below all come from one sample, sequenced in a study of T cells in Graves' hyperthyroidism and ophthalmopathy. Researchers amplified the TCR beta CDR3 regions from RNA transcripts. HTBI primers were used for first-round RT-PCR of the TCR CDR3. TCRdb re-called the multiplex PCR reads through MiXCR, storing one row per CDR3 protein. The sample has about 560,000 distinct CDR3 sequences; 16% are singletons. What was sequenced was blood. The origin of the receptors is a woman under 30 with Graves' hyperthyroidism.

This clonotype was seen repeatedly, ten times or more. This chain connects TRBV7-8 to TRBJ1-4, with D unclear. The CDR3 is 14 residues long. CDR1 is SGHVS and CDR2 is FQNEAQ in the germline V gene. V lost 3 bases, J lost 3 bases, and 8 bases lay in between. The CDR3 DNA reads as TGTGCCAGCAGCTTCGACGGGTCTAATGAAAAACTGTTTTTT. Translating it yields CASSFDGSNEKLFF.

The chain uses TRBV19 and TRBJ2-5; 11 bases fit TRBD1. Germline CDR1 reads LNHDA; CDR2 reads SQIVND (reference sequence). This CDR3 has 15 residues. The V segment lost 1 base and the J segment 4 bases; nucleotides outside the gene matches: 2. The CDR3 reads CASSIGTGGGETQYF. CDR3 in DNA: TGTGCCAGTAGTATAGGGACAGGGGGCGGAGAGACCCAGTACTTC.

This clonotype was seen a handful of times. V is TRBV19 and J is TRBJ2-1; D unresolved. Trimming left V 3 bases short and J 0 bases short, with 12 bases between. The CDR3 extends over 16 amino acids. Germline values: CDR1 LNHDA, CDR2 SQIVND (reference sequence). CDR3 coding DNA: TGTGCCAGTAGTATCATTGGCAGAAGCTCCTACAATGAGCAGTTCTTC. This translates into CASSIIGRSSYNEQFF.

This clonotype was seen repeatedly, ten times or more. V is TRBV6-1 and J is TRBJ2-7, with TRBD1 matching 8 bases. The V and J ends lost 5 bases and 2 bases, in that order; junction bases with no gene match: 11. Germline loops: CDR1 MNHNS, CDR2 SASEGT. CDR3 size: 16 residues. The CDR3 bases are TGTGCCAGCAGTTACACGGGACAGGACAGTGCCTACGAGCAGTACTTC. This gives the protein CASSYTGQDSAYEQYF.

This clonotype was observed a few times. Given a much more abundant clone one base away, this may be a read error. This chain connects TRBV13 to TRBJ2-7, with D uncertain. Germline CDR1 and CDR2: PRHDT and FYEKMQ (reference sequence). The CDR3 sequence is 14 residues long. CDR3 in DNA: TGTGCCAGCAGCTTAGGACTCAGCTCCTACGAGCGGTACTTC. This codes for CASSLGLSSYERYF.

This chain uses TRBV3-1 with TRBJ2-7; no clear D. V lost 1 base, J lost 2 bases, and 9 bases lay in between. Germline CDR1 is LGHDT and CDR2 is YNNKEL (reference sequence). The CDR3 runs 14 residues. This chain's CDR3 is CASSQVTPTYEQYF. The CDR3 DNA sequence: TGTGCCAGCAGCCAAGTCACTCCTACCTACGAGCAGTACTTC.

To note about this clonotype: The conserved phenylalanine or tryptophan normally closing the CDR3 is absent here, so this likely arose from a read error. This chain connects TRBV20-1 to TRBJ2-7; D gene ambiguous. Germline CDR1 reads DFQATT; CDR2 reads SNEGSKA (reference sequence). The CDR3 extends over 12 amino acids. V lost 6 bases, J lost 6 bases, and 15 bases lay in between. CDR3 nucleotides: TGCAGTGCCCACACTATGGGTAGCGAGCAGTACCTC. The encoded protein is CSAHTMGSEQYL.

This clonotype occurred many times. The rearrangement links TRBV2 to TRBJ2-2; D gene uncertain. V lost 8 bases to trimming and J lost 4 bases, with 11 bases between them. This CDR3 is built from 13 residues. Germline V gives CDR1 SNHLY, CDR2 FYNNEI. CDR3 in DNA: TGTGCCAGCTCCAACTTCGCCACCGGGGAGCTGTTTTTT. Its protein product is CASSNFATGELFF.

In its sample, this clonotype was seen a few times. V and J are TRBV4-2 and TRBJ2-1; 7 bases are a match to TRBD2. With 4 bases clipped from V and 10 bases from J, the junction kept 13 bases outside the gene matches. This CDR3 is 15 amino acids long. In germline, CDR1 is LGHNA, CDR2 YNFKEQ. CDR3 residues: CASSPEGGEGREQFF. CDR3 DNA sequence: TGTGCCAGCAGCCCCGAGGGCGGGGAGGGCCGAGAGCAGTTCTTC.

This clonotype was counted ten times or more. V gene TRBV6-1 combines with J gene TRBJ1-3; TRBD1 is a possible D gene (6 bases). This CDR3 comprises 15 residues. Trimming removed 3 bases from V and 0 bases from J, with 9 bases in between. Germline CDR1 is MNHNS and CDR2 is SASEGT. Here the CDR3 reads CASSERGLSGNTIYF. In nucleotides, the CDR3 is TGTGCCAGCAGTGAGCGGGGGCTCTCTGGAAACACCATATATTTT.